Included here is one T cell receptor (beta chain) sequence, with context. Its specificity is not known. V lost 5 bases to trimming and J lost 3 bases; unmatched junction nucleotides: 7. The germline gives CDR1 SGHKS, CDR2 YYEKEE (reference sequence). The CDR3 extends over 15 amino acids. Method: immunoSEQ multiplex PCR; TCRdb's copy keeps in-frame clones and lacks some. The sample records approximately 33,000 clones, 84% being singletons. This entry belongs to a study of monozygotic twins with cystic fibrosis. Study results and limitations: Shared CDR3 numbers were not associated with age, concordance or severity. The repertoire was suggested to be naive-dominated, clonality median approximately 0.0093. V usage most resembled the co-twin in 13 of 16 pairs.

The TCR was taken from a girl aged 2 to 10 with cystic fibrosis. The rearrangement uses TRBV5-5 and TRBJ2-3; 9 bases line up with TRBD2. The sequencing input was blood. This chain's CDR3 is CASSPFSGGTDTQYF. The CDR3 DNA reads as TGTGCCAGCAGTCCCTTTAGCGGGGGAACAGATACGCAGTATTTT.